This passage covers 5 T cell receptor beta chains from one sample sequenced in a study of OX40 agonist ivuxolimab in advanced cancers. Clones were read by immunoSEQ multiplex PCR, and TCRdb kept only the in-frame ones, dropping some. The table lists around 48,000 clones, approximately 83% of them singletons, with 0.95% to 1.5% in the top ten. Specimen: CD4+ or CD8+ T cells sorted from blood, collected in a trial of the OX40 agonist ivuxolimab. The receptors shown here come from an adult with an advanced solid tumor such as melanoma, head and neck, liver or kidney cancer.

The CDR3 DNA follows: TGTGCCAGTAGCCCCCGGGACCCTAATTCACCCCTCCACTTT. As protein: CASSPRDPNSPLHF. This sequence joins TRBV19 and TRBJ1-6; the D gene is possibly TRBD1 (5 bases). The CDR3 length is 14 residues. V lost 6 bases, J lost 6 bases, and 12 bases lay in between. From germline, CDR1 is LNHDA and CDR2 SQIVND (reference sequence).

This sequence joins TRBV12-2 and TRBJ2-3; the DNA was not used to check the table's D call, TRBD2. TRBV12-2 is labeled a pseudogene. The CDR3 length is 12 residues. CDR3 loop: CASRDSEDTQYF. CDR3 in DNA: TGTGCAAGTCGCGATAGTGAAGATACGCAGTATTTT.

The chain employs TRBV6-6 and TRBJ1-5; no clear D. This CDR3 is built from 12 residues. Germline CDR1 is MNHNY and CDR2 is SVGAGI (reference sequence). The CDR3 DNA follows: TGTACCGCCGGTGGGTTTGGTCAGCCCCAGCATTTT. Translated, it gives CTAGGFGQPQHF.

This chain links TRBV18 with TRBJ2-7; D is unclear. Trimming stripped 2 bases from V and 6 bases from J, with 23 bases between. This CDR3 is built from 17 residues. Germline V lookup: CDR1 KGHSH, CDR2 LQKENI. DNA for the CDR3: TGTGCCAGCTCACCAAACCCTACCCGGGCTACACCCGGCGAGCAGTACTTC. It codes for CASSPNPTRATPGEQYF. Combining the CDR3 with reference TRBV18 and TRBJ2-7 gives the whole variable domain NAGVMQNPRHLVRRRGQEARLRCSPMKGHSHVYWYRQLPEEGLKFMVYLQKENIIDESGMPKERFSAEFPKEGPSILRIQQVVRGDSAAYFCASSPNPTRATPGEQYFGPGTRLTVT.

The chain has TRBV9 and TRBJ1-2; no reliable D call. The CDR3 is 15 amino acids. Germline loops: CDR1 SGDLS, CDR2 YYNGEE. Trimming took off 0 bases at V and 2 bases at J, with 11 bases between the two ends. The CDR3 bases are TGTGCCAGCAGCGTAGTCGCAGAGCTAAACTATGGCTACACCTTC. It yields the protein CASSVVAELNYGYTF.